These 32 T cell receptor beta chains originate from one sample sequenced in a study of control samples from healthy donors and cancer patients. Using immunoSEQ multiplex PCR, the repertoire was profiled, and TCRdb retains in-frame clones only, with some absent. Found here are 75,000 to 95,000 clones, 85% to 95% of them singletons; the top ten hold approximately 1.5%. Material for sequencing was blood. The receptors originated from a woman younger than 45 in good health.

The rearrangement uses TRBV4-1 and TRBJ2-5; 8 bases match TRBD1. J was trimmed by 7 bases and V by 2 bases; bases with no gene match: 6. The germline gives CDR1 MGHRA, CDR2 YSYEKL. CDR3 length: 14 amino acids. The CDR3 is CASSQPGQGRTQYF. Here the CDR3 DNA reads TGCGCCAGCAGCCAACCTGGACAGGGTAGGACCCAGTACTTC.

The chain is built from TRBV7-2 and TRBJ2-7, with D possibly TRBD1 on 6 matching bases. Trimming took 4 bases from V and 2 from J, leaving 12 bases between them. CDR3 length equals 14 residues. CDR1 is SGHTA and CDR2 is FQGNSA in the germline V gene. CDR3 protein: CASSSGDRAYEQYF. The CDR3 coding sequence is TGTGCCAGCAGCTCAGGGGACCGAGCCTACGAGCAGTACTTC.

This clone was counted once. The J gene is TRBJ1-5, the V gene TRBV15; tentative D call: TRBD1 (6 bases). Trimming left V 0 bases short and J 0 bases short, with 9 bases between. The CDR3 extends over 16 amino acids. Germline V gene lookup returns CDR1 LNHNV and CDR2 YYDKDF (reference sequence). In nucleotides, the CDR3 is TGTGCCACCAGCAGAGACCCAGGGGTTAGCAATCAGCCCCAGCATTTT. The encoded protein is CATSRDPGVSNQPQHF.

The J gene is TRBJ2-2, the V gene TRBV5-6; 7 positions agree with TRBD1. CDR3 length: 17 residues. The J segment lost 2 bases and the V segment lost 2 bases, leaving 9 bases of the junction unmatched. CDR1 SGHDT and CDR2 YYEEEE come from the germline V gene. CDR3 sequence: CASSFSPGQKNTGELFF. CDR3 DNA: TGTGCCAGCAGCTTTAGTCCGGGACAGAAAAACACCGGGGAGCTGTTTTTT.

The chain recombines TRBV19 with TRBJ1-3; no clear D gene. The CDR3 loop spans 14 amino acids. CDR1 and CDR2 from the germline V gene are LNHDA and SQIVND (reference sequence). Trimming took off 2 bases at V and 7 bases at J, with 12 bases between the two ends. The CDR3 nucleotides read TGTGCCAGTAGTATATATGGCACCGGGAACACCATATATTTT. Protein: CASSIYGTGNTIYF.

V is TRBV9 and J is TRBJ2-1; weak D call: TRBD2 (6 bases). Trimming pared 4 bases from V and 8 bases from J, leaving 13 bases between. CDR1 and CDR2 (germline): SGDLS, YYNGEE. The CDR3 spans 13 residues. CDR3 in amino acids: CASSLGLFDEQFF. The CDR3 DNA reads as TGTGCCAGCAGCCTCGGACTATTCGATGAGCAGTTCTTC.

This chain links TRBV10-3 with TRBJ1-6; D gene uncertain. V lost 7 bases and J 8 bases, leaving 15 bases between the germline ends. The CDR3 is made up of 14 amino acids. Germline V gives CDR1 ENHRY, CDR2 SYGVKD. CDR3 DNA: TGTGCCATCAAAGAGCAAGGGAGTTATTCACCCCTCCACTTT. It is translated as CAIKEQGSYSPLHF.

The chain couples TRBV27 to TRBJ2-7; 7 bases agree with TRBD1. Germline V CDR1 and CDR2: MNHEY, SMNVEV (reference sequence). The CDR3 sequence is 18 residues long. V dropped 6 bases and J dropped 7; count of bases not matched to a gene: 24. CDR3 amino acids: CASSSTGLVTGPKKEQYF. The CDR3 DNA reads as TGTGCCAGCAGCTCGACAGGGCTCGTCACGGGACCAAAGAAGGAGCAGTACTTC.

This chain joins TRBV2 and TRBJ1-5; unclear D gene. The CDR3 spans 14 residues. Germline assignment: CDR1 SNHLY and CDR2 FYNNEI. With 5 bases removed from V and 3 bases from J, the gap between germline ends came to 11 bases. The CDR3 DNA sequence: TGTGCCAGCAGTATAGCCCGGGTCAATCAGCCCCAGCATTTT. Translating gives CASSIARVNQPQHF.

The chain uses TRBV10-3 and TRBJ2-7; D uncertain. Trimming left V 6 bases short and J 0 bases short, with 6 bases between. CDR1 and CDR2 from the germline V gene are ENHRY and SYGVKD. The CDR3 covers 12 residues. The CDR3 loop reads CAISNSSYEQYF. Written as DNA, the CDR3 is TGTGCCATCAGCAACAGCTCCTACGAGCAGTACTTC.

This clone was recorded once. The V gene is TRBV12-3 or TRBV12-4, the J gene TRBJ1-2; 7 nucleotides align to TRBD1. CDR3 length: 13 residues. V trimming: 4 bases; J trimming: 6 bases; junction bases outside the gene matches: 5. CDR3 residues: CASSYRGLNGYTF. DNA of the CDR3: TGTGCCAGCAGTTACAGGGGATTGAATGGCTACACCTTC.

This chain uses TRBV7-9 with TRBJ2-1; 7 bases align to TRBD1. In germline, CDR1 is SEHNR, CDR2 FQNEAQ (reference sequence). V lost 5 bases to trimming and J lost 0 bases; unmatched junction nucleotides: 7. The CDR3 loop spans 16 amino acids. CDR3 sequence (DNA): TGTGCCAGCAGCAAGGACAGGTCGAGCTCCTACAATGAGCAGTTCTTC. It encodes CASSKDRSSSYNEQFF.

The chain joins TRBV14 to TRBJ1-2, with 8 bases fitting TRBD1. The CDR3 extends over 17 amino acids. The V gene's germline CDR1 is SGHDN and CDR2 FVKESK. With 1 base clipped from V and 4 bases from J, the junction kept 11 bases outside the gene matches. The CDR3 DNA is TGTGCCAGCAGCCAAGGGCAGGGGGCGGAAAGCTTCTATGGCTACACCTTC. This sequence encodes CASSQGQGAESFYGYTF. Complete variable domain (other parts from reference TRBV14 and TRBJ1-2): EAGVTQFPSHSVIEKGQTVTLRCDPISGHDNLYWYRRVMGKEIKFLLHFVKESKQDESGMPNNRFLAERTGGTYSTLKVQPAELEDSGVYFCASSQGQGAESFYGYTFGSGTRLTVV.

The CDR3 is CASSNLPSSSTDTQYF. Here the CDR3 DNA reads TGCGCCAGCAGCAACCTCCCATCTAGTTCCACAGATACGCAGTATTTT. This chain connects TRBV4-1 to TRBJ2-3; unclear D gene. CDR3 length: 16 amino acids. Germline values: CDR1 MGHRA, CDR2 YSYEKL. The V gene lost 5 bases and the J gene lost 2 bases, with 17 bases spanning the gap.

The rearrangement joins TRBV30 to TRBJ1-4; the D gene is possibly TRBD1 (5 bases). The CDR3 length is 14 residues. The V and J ends lost 3 bases and 0 bases respectively, with 8 bases between them. The V gene's germline CDR1 is GTSNPN and CDR2 SVGIG (reference sequence). CDR3: CAWRGVATNEKLFF. The CDR3 coding sequence is TGTGCCTGGAGGGGGGTAGCAACTAATGAAAAACTGTTTTTT.

V is TRBV4-1 and J is TRBJ1-4; 8 positions agree with TRBD1. This CDR3 is built from 17 residues. Germline assignment: CDR1 MGHRA and CDR2 YSYEKL. V trimming: 4 bases; J trimming: 2 bases; junction bases outside the gene matches: 9. This CDR3 reads CASSPQGAGITNEKLFF. In DNA, the CDR3 is TGCGCCAGCAGCCCCCAGGGGGCGGGGATTACTAATGAAAAACTGTTTTTT.

The chain uses TRBV7-2 and TRBJ2-1, with D hard to call. V shed 1 base and J shed 3 bases, with 4 bases lying between them. CDR3 length equals 13 residues. The germline V gene encodes CDR1 SGHTA and CDR2 FQGNSA. CDR3 sequence reads: CASSLVSYNEQFF. CDR3 coding DNA: TGTGCCAGCAGCTTAGTAAGCTACAATGAGCAGTTCTTC. Combining the CDR3 with reference TRBV7-2 and TRBJ2-1 gives the whole variable domain GAGVSQSPSNKVTEKGKDVELRCDPISGHTALYWYRQSLGQGLEFLIYFQGNSAPDKSGLPSDRFSAERTGGSVSTLTIQRTQQEDSAVYLCASSLVSYNEQFFGPGTRLTVL.

This chain joins TRBV28 and TRBJ1-3, with D hard to call. The CDR3 runs to 14 residues. Trimming removed 3 bases from V and 0 bases from J, with 6 bases in between. CDR1 and CDR2 (germline): MDHEN, SYDVKM. The CDR3 protein is CASSLTNSGNTIYF. CDR3 bases: TGTGCCAGCAGTTTGACAAACTCTGGAAACACCATATATTTT.

The chain joins TRBV11-2 to TRBJ2-3; 7 nucleotides line up with TRBD2. This CDR3 spans 15 amino acids. CDR1 and CDR2 (germline): SGHAT, FQNNGV. V dropped 8 bases and J dropped 2; count of bases not matched to a gene: 10. The DNA of the CDR3 is TGTGCCAGCCGAACCTGGGGGGGGACCACAGATACGCAGTATTTT. Amino acids: CASRTWGGTTDTQYF. The full variable domain, in which reference TRBV11-2 and TRBJ2-3 provide the parts outside the CDR3, is EAGVAQSPRYKIIEKRQSVAFWCNPISGHATLYWYQQILGQGPKLLIQFQNNGVVDDSQLPKDRFSAERLKGVDSTLKIQPAKLEDSAVYLCASRTWGGTTDTQYFGPGTRLTVL.

The chain couples TRBV29-1 to TRBJ1-2; D is uncertain. Germline-derived CDR1 and CDR2 are SQVTM and ANQGSEA. This CDR3 has 14 amino acids. Deletions cut 4 bases from V and 4 bases from J, with 16 bases between. The CDR3 region has the DNA TGCAGCGTTGTGGAGGGTTCGTTGAGCTATGGCTACACCTTC. Its translation is CSVVEGSLSYGYTF.

The rearrangement links TRBV25-1 to TRBJ1-1; TRBD1 is a possible D gene (5 bases). V was clipped by 10 bases and J by 0 bases, with 18 bases between them. The germline V gene has CDR1 MGHDK and CDR2 SYGVNS. The CDR3 is 15 residues long. CDR3 amino acids: CAKEGSNFMNTEAFF. Here the CDR3 DNA reads TGTGCCAAGGAGGGGTCCAATTTCATGAACACTGAAGCTTTCTTT.

The chain has TRBV10-1 and TRBJ2-3, with 9 bases lining up with TRBD1. Germline V gene sequence: CDR1 WNHNN, CDR2 SYGVQD (reference sequence). V lost 6 bases to trimming and J lost 3 bases; unmatched junction nucleotides: 4. CDR3 length: 14 residues. In nucleotides, the CDR3 is TGCGCCAGCAGGGGACAGGGACCGACAGATACGCAGTATTTT. This encodes CASRGQGPTDTQYF.

The V gene is TRBV19, the J gene TRBJ1-1; tentatively, D is TRBD1 (6 bases). CDR3 length: 15 residues. Germline V lookup: CDR1 LNHDA, CDR2 SQIVND (reference sequence). V was cut by 3 bases and J by 1 base, with 12 bases left in between. The CDR3 coding sequence is TGTGCCAGTAGTATTTGGGCCAGGGGGAACACTGAAGCTTTCTTT. Translation: CASSIWARGNTEAFF.

The chain combines TRBV24-1 with TRBJ1-5, with D perhaps matching TRBD1 (6 bases). Germline CDR1 and CDR2: KGHDR and SFDVKD. This CDR3 contains 14 residues. Trimming stripped 4 bases from V and 4 bases from J, with 10 bases between. CDR3 sequence reads: CATSDGQPNQPQHF. CDR3 nucleotides: TGTGCCACCAGTGACGGACAGCCTAATCAGCCCCAGCATTTT.

This clone was found once. The chain couples TRBV7-9 to TRBJ1-3, with TRBD1 as a possible D gene (6 bases). This CDR3 spans 13 amino acids. Germline assignment: CDR1 SEHNR and CDR2 FQNEAQ (reference sequence). V dropped 4 bases and J dropped 4 bases, with 8 bases sitting between them. CDR3 bases: TGTGCCAGCAGCTCCGACAGGGGAAACACCATATATTTT. Amino acids: CASSSDRGNTIYF.

CDR3 sequence (DNA): TGTGCCAGCAGTTGGGACAGGGTAAAGCAGTACTTC. It codes for CASSWDRVKQYF. The chain joins TRBV7-9 to TRBJ2-4, with 9 bases that match TRBD1. Unmatched junction bases numbered 7, after V lost 6 bases and J lost 13 bases. The CDR3 has 12 residues. CDR1 and CDR2 (germline): SEHNR, FQNEAQ (reference sequence).

The CDR3 DNA reads TGTGCCAGCTCGCAGGGTATAGAGACCCAGTACTTC. Translated: CASSQGIETQYF. This chain joins TRBV3-1 (or the pseudogene TRBV3-2) and TRBJ2-5; D might be TRBD1 (5 bases). Per germline, CDR1 LGHDT and CDR2 YNNKEL (reference sequence). Trimming pared 8 bases from V and 4 bases from J, leaving 11 bases between. The CDR3 consists of 12 residues.

This sequence joins TRBV12-3 or TRBV12-4 and TRBJ1-5, with a weak D call TRBD1 (5 bases). Trimming removed 1 base from V and 6 bases from J, with 7 bases in between. The CDR3 consists of 13 residues. CDR3 DNA sequence: TGTGCCAGCAGTTTAGGGGGGGTTCAGCCCCAGCATTTT. This gives the protein CASSLGGVQPQHF.

This clone was picked up a small number of times. J is TRBJ2-7 and V is TRBV3-1 (or the pseudogene TRBV3-2); TRBD2 is a possible D gene (5 bases). The germline CDR1 and CDR2 sequences are LGHDT and YNNKEL (reference sequence). This CDR3 is built from 13 residues. V lost 5 bases to trimming and J lost 6 bases, with 14 bases between them. The CDR3, as DNA: TGTGCCAGCAGCTTAAGAGGGAACTTCGAGCAGTACTTC. Its protein product is CASSLRGNFEQYF.

The rearrangement uses TRBV5-1 and TRBJ1-6; a weak D match, TRBD1 (6 bases). Between the trimmed V and J ends, which lost 4 bases and 8 bases, there was a span of 7 bases. The CDR3 loop spans 12 amino acids. Germline CDR1 SGHRS, CDR2 YFSETQ. This CDR3 reads CASSPGDSPLHF. The CDR3 DNA reads as TGCGCCAGCAGCCCAGGGGATTCACCCCTCCACTTT.

The genes are TRBV28 and TRBJ1-2; D might be TRBD1 (5 bases). Germline CDR1 is MDHEN and CDR2 is SYDVKM. The CDR3 loop spans 12 amino acids. Trimming removed 3 bases from V and 8 bases from J, with 10 bases in between. The CDR3 DNA reads as TGTGCCAGCAGTTTTTATCAGGGCGGCTACACCTTC. It translates to CASSFYQGGYTF.

Note on this clone: One end of the junction varies from germline; a read error may be responsible. The chain couples TRBV3-1 (or the pseudogene TRBV3-2) to TRBJ1-2, with D perhaps matching TRBD1 (6 bases). This CDR3 has 12 amino acids. CDR1 and CDR2 (germline): LGHDT, YNNKEL (reference sequence). The CDR3 region has the DNA TGTGCCAGCAGCCAAGAAAGGGGGAGGAACTTCTTC. Residues: CASSQERGRNFF.